The next 15 T cell receptor beta chains were all read from a single sample in a study of regulatory T cells in long-lasting Graves disease. With iRepertoire HTBI primers and Arm-PCR of CDR3 regions, TCR beta libraries were built. TCRdb recomputed calls from the multiplex PCR reads with MiXCR, one row per CDR3 protein. The sample has fewer than 400,000 distinct CDR3 sequences; over 15% are singletons. Indicated time point: newly diagnosed GD, antithyroid drugs for less than 3 months. The TCR library was made from RNA extracted from PBMCs. The material was peripheral blood mononuclear cells (PBMCs), obtained at new diagnosis, from a patient treated with antithyroid drugs. All receptors derive from a female donor with Graves disease.

This clonotype was counted between two and nine times. The rearrangement uses TRBV19 and TRBJ2-5, with 8 bases fitting TRBD2. The CDR3 runs to 14 residues. In germline, CDR1 is LNHDA, CDR2 SQIVND (reference sequence). Trimming cost V 5 bases and J 4 bases; bases outside gene matches: 6. The CDR3 spells CASSPGRAVETQYF. For the CDR3, the DNA is TGTGCCAGTAGTCCCGGGAGGGCCGTAGAGACCCAGTACTTC.

The chain uses TRBV9 and TRBJ2-6; either TRBD1 or TRBD2 may fit D (5 bases each). Germline V gene sequence: CDR1 SGDLS, CDR2 YYNGEE. V was clipped by 10 bases and J by 3 bases, with 14 bases between them. The CDR3 extends over 14 amino acids. For the CDR3, the DNA is TGTGCCTCCGCCCGGGGCGATGGGGCCAACGTCCTGACTTTC. It encodes CASARGDGANVLTF.

This clonotype was detected a few times. The chain links TRBV19 to TRBJ1-6; D is unresolved. V dropped 3 bases and J dropped 8 bases, with 17 bases sitting between them. Per the germline V gene, CDR1 is LNHDA and CDR2 is SQIVND (reference sequence). The length of the CDR3 is 16 residues. CDR3: CASSINWRGWDSPLHF. In DNA, the CDR3 is TGTGCCAGTAGTATTAATTGGAGAGGGTGGGATTCACCCCTCCACTTT.

Turning to this clonotype: This may be a read error: a much more frequent sequence differs by one nucleotide. The V and J genes are TRBV7-3 and TRBJ2-1, with D tentatively TRBD1 (6 bases). The DNA matches TRBJ2-7 better at its end, which makes the J call doubtful. CDR3 length equals 13 residues. Looked up from germline, CDR1 is SGHTA and CDR2 is FQGTGA. For the CDR3, the DNA is TGTGCCAGCAGCGAACAGGGTTACAATGAGCAGTACTTC. Protein: CASSEQGYNEQYF.

This clonotype was counted many times. CDR3 amino acids: CASSLLQAVGGYTF. CDR3 sequence (DNA): TGTGCCAGCAGTTTACTCCAGGCGGTGGGGGGCTACACCTTC. The chain uses TRBV28 and TRBJ1-2, with no clear D. The CDR3 has 14 amino acids. CDR1 MDHEN and CDR2 SYDVKM come from the germline V gene. Trimming left V 2 bases short and J 8 bases short, with 15 bases between.

This clonotype was counted many times. The chain links TRBV6-1 to TRBJ2-7; 7 bases are shared with TRBD1. Unmatched junction bases numbered 9, after V lost 7 bases and J lost 3 bases. Germline lookup yields CDR1 MNHNS and CDR2 SASEGT. The CDR3 length is 14 residues. The CDR3 reads CASTSPGQRYEQYF. Here the CDR3 DNA reads TGTGCCAGCACCTCACCGGGACAGCGCTACGAGCAGTACTTC.

This clonotype was seen ten or more times. This rearrangement joins TRBV18 to TRBJ1-5; D gene unclear. Trimming removed 4 bases at V and 7 bases at J, with 11 bases between. The CDR3 extends over 13 amino acids. From germline, CDR1 is KGHSH and CDR2 LQKENI. This CDR3 is CASSRGLLQPQHF. CDR3 nucleotides: TGTGCCAGCTCACGGGGTCTATTACAGCCCCAGCATTTT.

The chain combines TRBV19 with TRBJ1-5; D call uncertain. Germline CDR1 is LNHDA and CDR2 is SQIVND (reference sequence). This CDR3 has 12 amino acids. Trimming left V 5 bases short and J 4 bases short, with 6 bases between. The CDR3 region has the DNA TGTGCCAGTAGTCTCTATAATCAGCCCCAGCATTTT. Amino acids: CASSLYNQPQHF.

The chain couples TRBV24-1 to TRBJ1-1; tentatively, D is TRBD1 (5 bases). The V gene's germline CDR1 is KGHDR and CDR2 SFDVKD. CDR3 length: 16 amino acids. Trimming took 3 bases from V and 1 from J, leaving 14 bases between them. The CDR3 is CATSDPRLGGNTEAFF. In DNA, the CDR3 is TGTGCCACCAGTGATCCGCGGTTGGGGGGGAACACTGAAGCTTTCTTT.

This clonotype was detected a few times. The rearrangement uses TRBV5-1 and TRBJ2-3; 8 positions agree with TRBD2. This CDR3 region has 16 residues. In germline, CDR1 is SGHRS, CDR2 YFSETQ. Trimming cost V 4 bases and J 2 bases; bases outside gene matches: 9. The CDR3 sequence is CASSPPSGFTTDTQYF. The CDR3 nucleotides are TGCGCCAGCAGCCCGCCTAGCGGGTTTACCACAGATACGCAGTATTTT.

This clonotype was seen at least ten times. A read error may account for a junction end that differs from germline. The chain uses TRBV7-8 and TRBJ2-2; weak D call: TRBD1 (6 bases). Germline CDR1 SGHVS, CDR2 FQNEAQ. The CDR3 totals 13 residues. The CDR3: CASSQGGTGELFF. The CDR3 DNA reads as TGCGCCAGCAGCCAAGGGGGCACCGGGGAGCTGTTTTTT. Drawing the rest from reference TRBV7-8 and TRBJ2-2, the complete variable domain is GAGVSQSPRYKVAKRGQDVALRCDPISGHVSLFWYQQALGQGPEFLTYFQNEAQLDKSGLPSDRFFAERPEGSVSTLKIQRTQQEDSAVYLCASSQGGTGELFFGEGSRLTVL.

In regard to this clonotype: This sequence may be a read error, since a much larger clone differs from it by one base. This sequence joins TRBV5-5 and TRBJ1-6; 8 bases line up with TRBD1. Germline values: CDR1 SGHKS, CDR2 YYEKEE (reference sequence). This CDR3 has 14 amino acids. The CDR3 region has the DNA TGTGCCAGCAGCTCACAGGGGGGAAATTCACCCTTCCACTTT. Protein: CASSSQGGNSPFHF.

This clonotype was counted at least ten times. The V gene is TRBV7-9, the J gene TRBJ2-7; D unresolved. V lost 4 bases and J lost 6, with 16 bases in between. Germline V lookup: CDR1 SEHNR, CDR2 FQNEAQ (reference sequence). CDR3 length equals 14 residues. The CDR3 sequence: CASSSHLRWGEQYF. The CDR3 DNA is TGTGCCAGCAGCTCGCACCTCAGGTGGGGCGAGCAGTACTTC.

This clonotype turned up a few times. The genes are TRBV12-5 and TRBJ1-5; TRBD1 matches at 8 bases. Germline CDR1 and CDR2: LGHNT and FRNRAP. Trimming at V came to 5 bases and at J to 3 bases, leaving 3 bases not matched to a gene. The CDR3 covers 14 residues. Written as DNA, the CDR3 is TGTGCTAGTGGTGCGGACAGGGTCAATCAGCCCCAGCATTTT. Protein: CASGADRVNQPQHF.

This clonotype has at least ten counts. The chain is built from TRBV12-3 or TRBV12-4 and TRBJ2-2; 7 bases are shared with TRBD2. The junction had 10 bases not matched to a gene; V was cut back by 9 bases and J by 0 bases. The CDR3 spans 16 residues. Written as DNA, the CDR3 is TGTGCCAGTAAGCGGGATACCTTCGCGAACACCGGGGAGCTGTTTTTT. This codes for CASKRDTFANTGELFF.